These T cell receptor beta chains were read from a single sample in a study of siplizumab effects on memory and regulatory T cells. TCRdb's table, derived via immunoSEQ multiplex PCR, lists solely in-frame clones and lacks some. The sample yields around 95,000 clones, 91% seen once. The specimen sequenced was CD4+ T cells sorted from blood. These receptors were taken from a human donor in good health. CDR3s include the opening cysteine and the closing phenylalanine or tryptophan. Fields, in order: J gene, V gene, clone size, D gene, CDR3 protein, CDR3 DNA. The D gene is left open where the match is weak. The size field is filled for only some rows; it gives once, few, many or a size class.

>TRBJ2-2|TRBV6-1|.|TRBD2
CASRGGGMNTGELFF
TGTGCCAGCAGGGGCGGGGGGATGAACACCGGGGAGCTGTTTTTT
>TRBJ2-5|TRBV4-1|.|.
CASSQDRPGGIETQYF
TGCGCCAGCAGCCAAGATCGTCCGGGGGGCATAGAGACCCAGTACTTC
>TRBJ1-1|TRBV9|.|TRBD1
CASSELQGLTEAFF
TGTGCCAGCAGCGAGCTACAGGGGCTCACTGAAGCTTTCTTT
>TRBJ1-2|TRBV5-5|.|.
CASGKEDHYGYTF
TGTGCCAGCGGAAAGGAGGATCACTATGGCTACACCTTC
>TRBJ2-3|TRBV4-3|.|.
CASSQGGSRTDTQYF
TGCGCCAGCAGCCAAGGAGGCAGCCGCACAGATACGCAGTATTTT
>TRBJ2-7|TRBV19|.|.
CASSIGGASQREQYF
TGTGCCAGTAGTATCGGCGGGGCCAGTCAACGCGAGCAGTACTTC
>TRBJ1-3|TRBV2|few|.
CASIEWASGNTIYF
TGTGCCAGCATCGAATGGGCGTCTGGAAACACCATATATTTT
>TRBJ2-5|TRBV7-9|.|TRBD1
CASSTQQGQETQYF
TGTGCCAGCAGCACTCAACAGGGGCAAGAGACCCAGTACTTC
>TRBJ1-2|TRBV7-2|.|TRBD1
CASSLAGTGPNYGYTF
TGTGCCAGCAGCTTAGCGGGGACAGGGCCAAACTATGGCTACACCTTC
>TRBJ2-4|TRBV25-1|.|.
CASSEPSPAKNIQYF
TGTGCCAGCAGTGAACCTAGCCCTGCCAAAAACATTCAGTACTTC
>TRBJ2-7|TRBV19|once|.
CASVVQDISYEQYF
TGTGCCAGTGTCGTACAGGACATCTCCTACGAGCAGTACTTC
>TRBJ2-2|TRBV4-1|.|.
CASSQVGTANTGELFF
TGCGCCAGCAGCCAAGTGGGCACAGCTAACACCGGGGAGCTGTTTTTT